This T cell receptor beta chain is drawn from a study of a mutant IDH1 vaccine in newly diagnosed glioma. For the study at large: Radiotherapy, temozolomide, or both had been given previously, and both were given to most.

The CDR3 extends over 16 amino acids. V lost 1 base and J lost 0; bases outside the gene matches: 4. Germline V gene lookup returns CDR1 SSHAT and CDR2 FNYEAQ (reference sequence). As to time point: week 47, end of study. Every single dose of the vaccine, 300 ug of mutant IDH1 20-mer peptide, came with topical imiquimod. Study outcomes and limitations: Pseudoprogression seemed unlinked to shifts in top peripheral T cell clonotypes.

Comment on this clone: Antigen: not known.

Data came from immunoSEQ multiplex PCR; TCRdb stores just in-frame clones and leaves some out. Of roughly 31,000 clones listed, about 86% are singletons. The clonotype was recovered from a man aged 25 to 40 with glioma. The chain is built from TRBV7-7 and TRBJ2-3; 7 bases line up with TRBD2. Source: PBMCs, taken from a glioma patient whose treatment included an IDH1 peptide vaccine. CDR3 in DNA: TGTGCCAGCAGCTTAGGTGCCGGGGGGAGCACAGATACGCAGTATTTT. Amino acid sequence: CASSLGAGGSTDTQYF.